This TCR beta chain came from a study of T cells in Graves' hyperthyroidism and ophthalmopathy. Study-wide points: In blood, most of the thyroid clonotypes expanded above 0.001 were also present.

This CDR3 contains 15 residues. V lost 4 bases and J 5 bases, leaving 17 bases between the germline ends. Germline V gene lookup returns CDR1 SEHNR and CDR2 FQNEAQ (reference sequence). It was RNA transcripts that yielded the amplified TCR beta CDR3 regions. When the TCR CDR3 underwent first-round RT-PCR, the HTBI primer set was used. TCRdb independently ran MiXCR on the multiplex PCR reads; one entry per CDR3 protein. In the table there are some 300,000 distinct CDR3 sequences, around a fifth of which are singletons. Patients showing uncontrolled infection, other autoimmune disease, pregnancy or lactation were ineligible. Every diagnosis used clinical symptoms, serum thyroxine and TRAb, thyroid ultrasound and orbital computed tomography. For this clonotype: Its antigen is unknown.

The sequencing sample was made of blood. V is TRBV7-9 and J is TRBJ2-5, with D tentatively TRBD1 (6 bases). This clonotype was obtained from a man aged 45-60 years with Graves' ophthalmopathy. In DNA form, the CDR3 reads TGTGCCAGCAGCTCAAACAGGGAATTAATGGAGACCCAGTACTTC. Its protein product is CASSSNRELMETQYF.